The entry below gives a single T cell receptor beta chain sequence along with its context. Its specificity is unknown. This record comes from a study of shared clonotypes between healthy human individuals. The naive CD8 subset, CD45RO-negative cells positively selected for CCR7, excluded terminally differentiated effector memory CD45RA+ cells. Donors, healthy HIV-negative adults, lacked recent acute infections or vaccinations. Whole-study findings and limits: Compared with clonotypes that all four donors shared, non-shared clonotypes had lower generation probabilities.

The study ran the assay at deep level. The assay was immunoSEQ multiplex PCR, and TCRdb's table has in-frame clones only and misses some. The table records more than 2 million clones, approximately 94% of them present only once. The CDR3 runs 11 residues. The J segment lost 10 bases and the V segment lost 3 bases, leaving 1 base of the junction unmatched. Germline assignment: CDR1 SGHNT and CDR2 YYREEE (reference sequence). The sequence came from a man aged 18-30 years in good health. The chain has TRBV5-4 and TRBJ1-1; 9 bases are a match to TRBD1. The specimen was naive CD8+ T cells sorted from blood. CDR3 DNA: TGTGCCAGCAGCTCGGACAGGGGAGCTTTCTTT. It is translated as CASSSDRGAFF.